These 13 T cell receptor beta chains came from one sample sequenced in a study of blood T cell repertoires in COVID-19. Assay used: immunoSEQ multiplex PCR; TCRdb lists only in-frame clones, some missing. The sample records around 80,000 clones, about 80% being singletons. Sequenced sample: peripheral blood. The origin of the receptors is a human donor in a cohort sampled during active COVID-19.

This clone was seen more than once but under ten times. Additional DNA sequences in this sample encode the identical CDR3. The gene calls are TRBV12-3 or TRBV12-4 and TRBJ2-5, with 7 bases lining up with TRBD1. Losses at the gene ends were 3 bases for V and 5 bases for J; bases not matched to a gene: 3. The CDR3 consists of 13 residues. The CDR3 nucleotides are TGTGCCAGCAGTTTTAGGGGGCGGGAGACCCAGTACTTC. This encodes CASSFRGRETQYF.

V is TRBV6-2 or TRBV6-3 and J is TRBJ2-3, with TRBD2 matching 9 bases. The germline V gene encodes CDR1 MNHEY and CDR2 SVGEGT. V gave up 3 bases and J gave up 3 bases; unmatched junction bases: 7. The length of the CDR3 is 16 residues. The CDR3 DNA follows: TGTGCCAGCAGTTATGCGGCCAGCGGGGGGACAGATACGCAGTATTTT. Its protein is CASSYAASGGTDTQYF.

The chain combines TRBV5-6 with TRBJ1-4; D perhaps matches TRBD1 (5 bases). Germline CDR1 reads SGHDT; CDR2 reads YYEEEE. The CDR3 extends over 13 amino acids. The ends were cut back, 0 bases at V and 7 bases at J, with 7 bases in the middle. CDR3 nucleotides: TGTGCCAGCAGCTTGGTCGGGGGTGAAAAACTGTTTTTT. Protein product: CASSLVGGEKLFF.

This clone turned up a few times. CDR3 region: CASSEDRFYNSPLHF. In DNA form, the CDR3 reads TGTGCCAGCAGTGAAGACAGGTTTTATAATTCACCCCTCCACTTT. This rearrangement joins TRBV2 to TRBJ1-6; D may be TRBD1 (5 bases). Looked up from germline, CDR1 is SNHLY and CDR2 is FYNNEI. V lost 1 base to trimming and J lost 4 bases, with 8 bases between them. This CDR3 comprises 15 residues.

V usage is TRBV7-3 and J usage is TRBJ2-3; 7 bases line up with TRBD2. Losses at the gene ends were 5 bases for V and 3 bases for J; bases not matched to a gene: 8. The CDR3 is made up of 15 amino acids. Germline V CDR1 and CDR2: SGHTA, FQGTGA. In DNA form, the CDR3 reads TGTGCCAGCAGCGTGGACCGCGGGAGTACAGATACGCAGTATTTT. Encoded protein: CASSVDRGSTDTQYF.

The chain couples TRBV18 to TRBJ2-1; D might be TRBD2 (5 bases). Germline V gene data show CDR1 as KGHSH and CDR2 as LQKENI. V lost 4 bases to trimming and J lost 4 bases, with 5 bases between them. This CDR3 region has 12 residues. CDR3 amino acids: CASSRGYNEQFF. The DNA for the CDR3 is TGTGCCAGCTCACGCGGGTACAATGAGCAGTTCTTC.

The rearrangement links TRBV5-1 to TRBJ1-2; tentatively, D is TRBD1 (5 bases). Trimming cost V 4 bases and J 8 bases, with 24 bases left between them. The CDR3 loop spans 16 amino acids. CDR1 is SGHRS, CDR2 YFSETQ, per germline. The CDR3 here is CASSRGLGEGVRGYTF. CDR3 coding DNA: TGCGCCAGCAGCCGGGGGTTGGGAGAAGGTGTAAGAGGCTACACCTTC.

V gene TRBV29-1 combines with J gene TRBJ1-1; perhaps TRBD1 as D (6 bases). Between the trimmed V and J ends, which lost 2 bases and 0 bases, there was a span of 10 bases. Looked up from germline, CDR1 is SQVTM and CDR2 is ANQGSEA. CDR3 size: 14 residues. In DNA form, the CDR3 reads TGCAGCGTTGAAACAGACAGGATGAACACTGAAGCTTTCTTT. Translating it yields CSVETDRMNTEAFF.

The CDR3: CASSTGGWYGYTF. The CDR3 DNA reads TGTGCCAGTAGTACAGGGGGCTGGTATGGCTACACCTTC. The rearrangement uses TRBV19 and TRBJ1-2; 8 bases are a match to TRBD1. This CDR3 is built from 13 residues. Unmatched junction bases numbered 3, after V lost 4 bases and J lost 5 bases. Germline CDR1 LNHDA, CDR2 SQIVND (reference sequence). Complete variable domain (other parts from reference TRBV19 and TRBJ1-2): DGGITQSPKYLFRKEGQNVTLSCEQNLNHDAMYWYRQDPGQGLRLIYYSQIVNDFQKGDIAEGYSVSREKKESFPLTVTSAQKNPTAFYLCASSTGGWYGYTFGSGTRLTVV.

The chain joins TRBV7-6 to TRBJ2-3; 13 nucleotides align to TRBD2. Germline CDR1 is SGHVS and CDR2 is FNYEAQ. After removal of 5 bases from V and 2 bases from J, the junction contained 7 bases not matched to a gene. The CDR3 totals 17 residues. The CDR3 protein is CASSEGLAGSSTDTQYF. CDR3 nucleotide sequence: TGTGCCAGCAGCGAGGGACTAGCGGGGTCTTCCACAGATACGCAGTATTTT.

The chain joins TRBV25-1 to TRBJ1-2; 8 bases are shared with TRBD1. Trimming removed 3 bases from V and 5 bases from J; junction bases left unmatched: 8. The length of the CDR3 is 15 residues. CDR1 and CDR2 from the germline V gene are MGHDK and SYGVNS. CDR3 sequence reads: CASSDPDRGGYGYTF. CDR3 sequence (DNA): TGTGCCAGCAGTGACCCCGACAGGGGCGGGTATGGCTACACCTTC.

The genes are TRBV3-1 (or the pseudogene TRBV3-2) and TRBJ1-1; no firm D call. The CDR3 runs 15 residues. V lost 0 bases and J 8 bases, leaving 16 bases between the germline ends. Germline V gene lookup returns CDR1 LGHDT and CDR2 YNNKEL (reference sequence). CDR3 sequence (DNA): TGTGCCAGCAGCCAAGACGGGAGAAAAACGGGGGAAGCTTTCTTT. Protein sequence: CASSQDGRKTGEAFF.

V and J are TRBV12-3 or TRBV12-4 and TRBJ2-3; D may be TRBD2 (6 bases). The CDR3 runs to 12 residues. The germline V and J ends were trimmed by 3 bases and 6 bases, with 7 bases remaining between them. The CDR3 nucleotides read TGTGCCAGCAGTTTCCGGGAGGATACGCAGTATTTT. Protein product: CASSFREDTQYF.